This T cell receptor beta chain was profiled in a study of blood T cell repertoires in COVID-19. About the study: The origin of the acute and convalescent COVID-19 samples was the United States, Italy and Spain. From T cells, B-cell-depleted T cells, or PBMCs came the material, which was cDNA or gDNA.

Study processing details: Estimation of nucleated cell counts relied on the amplification of reference gene primers. Generated by immunoSEQ multiplex PCR, the TCRdb table keeps only in-frame clones and is missing some. D and trimming come from the DNA, and the V and J calls and clone size come from that table. Here the sample spans fewer than 300,000 clones, about 88% being singletons. Seattle-derived patients entered the study during active infection and were followed longitudinally. The CDR3 contains 13 residues. The V gene's germline CDR1 is MDHEN and CDR2 SYDVKM. The ends were cut back, 3 bases at V and 6 bases at J, with 9 bases in the middle.

V is TRBV28 and J is TRBJ1-5; no reliable D call. The sequenced sample was peripheral blood. This TCR was recovered from a human donor with COVID-19, enrolled during active disease. The donor label of this sample is uncertain. CDR3 in amino acids: CASSFRGVQPQHF. For the CDR3, the DNA is TGTGCCAGCAGTTTTCGGGGAGTTCAGCCCCAGCATTTT. Together with reference TRBV28 and TRBJ1-5, the CDR3 gives the full variable domain: DVKVTQSSRYLVKRTGEKVFLECVQDMDHENMFWYRQDPGLGLRLIYFSYDVKMKEKGDIPEGYSVSREKKERFSLILESASTNQTSMYLCASSFRGVQPQHFGDGTRLSIL.